The sequence of this T cell receptor (beta chain) was determined in a study of control samples from healthy donors and cancer patients. This table comes from immunoSEQ multiplex PCR, and its TCRdb copy is limited to in-frame clones, with some not included. The data contain roughly 120,000 clones, over 85% of them singletons. This CDR3 region has 17 residues. The germline V gene has CDR1 MNHEY and CDR2 SMNVEV (reference sequence). The V gene lost 5 bases and the J gene lost 3 bases, with 19 bases spanning the gap. Sample: blood. The chain links TRBV27 to TRBJ1-4, with D uncertain. This receptor was identified in a man aged 25 to 40 in good health. CDR3 in amino acids: CASSPRVGRTSNEKLFF. The DNA of the CDR3 is TGTGCCAGCAGTCCAAGGGTTGGGCGCACCTCTAATGAAAAACTGTTTTTT.